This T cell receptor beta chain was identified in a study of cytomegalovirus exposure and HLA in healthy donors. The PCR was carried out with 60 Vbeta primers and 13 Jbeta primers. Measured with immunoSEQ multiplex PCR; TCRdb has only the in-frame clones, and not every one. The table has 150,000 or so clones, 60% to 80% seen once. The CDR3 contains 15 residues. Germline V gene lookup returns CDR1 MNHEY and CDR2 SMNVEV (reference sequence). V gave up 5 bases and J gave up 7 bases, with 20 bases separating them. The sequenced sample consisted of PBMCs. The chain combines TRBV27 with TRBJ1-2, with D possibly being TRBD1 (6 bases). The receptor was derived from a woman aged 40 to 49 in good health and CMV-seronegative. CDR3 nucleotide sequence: TGTGCCAGCAGTCCGCAACAGGGACTAATTTCTGGCTACACCTTC. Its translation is CASSPQQGLISGYTF.